This is a list of T cell receptor beta chains from one sample in a study of CD8 T cells in Susac syndrome. TCRdb re-derived calls from the immunoSEQ multiplex PCR reads in MiXCR, one entry per CDR3 protein. The sample has 95,000 to 150,000 distinct CDR3 sequences, roughly 95% seen once. Sequencing used CD4+ T cells from PBMCs. The source of these receptors is a human donor with Susac syndrome. The CDR3 runs from the conserved cysteine through the conserved F or W. A D gene is named only where the DNA matches it firmly. Size values are once, few and many counts, or a class for expanded clones, and some rows have none.

abundance: once
d_gene: NA
v_gene: TRBV5-1
j_gene: TRBJ2-5
CDR3nt: TGCGCCAGCAGCTTGACGGCCGATCGAAGCGAGACCCAGTACTTC
CDR3aa: CASSLTADRSETQYF

abundance: once
d_gene: TRBD2
v_gene: TRBV18
j_gene: TRBJ2-1
CDR3nt: TGTGCCAGCTCACCGCCCGGGACTAGCGGTTACAATGAGCAGTTCTTC
CDR3aa: CASSPPGTSGYNEQFF

abundance: NA
d_gene: TRBD1
v_gene: TRBV29-1
j_gene: TRBJ2-1
CDR3nt: TGCAGCGTTGTCAGGGGGCGTGTCAATGAGCAGTTCTTC
CDR3aa: CSVVRGRVNEQFF

abundance: few
d_gene: TRBD2
v_gene: TRBV4-2
j_gene: TRBJ2-7
CDR3nt: TGTGCCAGCAGCCAAGCAACCGCGGGAGCCGGATACGAGCAGTACTTC
CDR3aa: CASSQATAGAGYEQYF

abundance: NA
d_gene: NA
v_gene: TRBV20-1
j_gene: TRBJ1-5
CDR3nt: TGCAGTGCTACGGATGGGGGGTTAAGCAATCAGCCCCAGCATTTT
CDR3aa: CSATDGGLSNQPQHF

abundance: NA
d_gene: NA
v_gene: TRBV7-9
j_gene: TRBJ1-1
CDR3nt: TGTGCCAGCAGCTTTTGGACTACGAACACTGAAGCTTTCTTT
CDR3aa: CASSFWTTNTEAFF

abundance: NA
d_gene: NA
v_gene: TRBV7-9
j_gene: TRBJ1-2
CDR3nt: TGTGCCAGCAGCTTAGAACTCAGGGGTGGCTACACCTTC
CDR3aa: CASSLELRGGYTF

abundance: NA
d_gene: TRBD1
v_gene: TRBV29-1
j_gene: TRBJ1-1
CDR3nt: TGCAGCGTTGGTTCGGGACAGGGGGCTTTTCGCACTGAAGCTTTCTTT
CDR3aa: CSVGSGQGAFRTEAFF

abundance: NA
d_gene: TRBD1
v_gene: TRBV7-6
j_gene: TRBJ2-7
CDR3nt: TGTGCCAGCAGCCATGGACAGGGAGCCGAGCAGTACTTC
CDR3aa: CASSHGQGAEQYF

abundance: NA
d_gene: NA
v_gene: TRBV29-1
j_gene: TRBJ2-6
CDR3nt: TGCAGCGTTTTGACAGCTGGGGCCAACGTCCTGACTTTC
CDR3aa: CSVLTAGANVLTF

abundance: NA
d_gene: TRBD2
v_gene: TRBV20-1
j_gene: TRBJ2-5
CDR3nt: TGCAGTGCTATCCTAGCGGGAGGGGCACAAGAGACCCAGTACTTC
CDR3aa: CSAILAGGAQETQYF

abundance: NA
d_gene: NA
v_gene: TRBV28
j_gene: TRBJ1-1
CDR3nt: TGTGCCAGCAGCCCCCATGCGACGAACACTGAAGCTTTCTTT
CDR3aa: CASSPHATNTEAFF

abundance: once
d_gene: NA
v_gene: TRBV7-9
j_gene: TRBJ1-5
CDR3nt: TGTGCCAGCAGCAAACTGCCGGGCCAGCCCCAGCATTTT
CDR3aa: CASSKLPGQPQHF

abundance: NA
d_gene: NA
v_gene: TRBV20-1
j_gene: TRBJ1-4
CDR3nt: TGCAGTGCTAGCAGAAGTGGTGGGGAAAAACTGTTTTTT
CDR3aa: CSASRSGGEKLFF

abundance: NA
d_gene: NA
v_gene: TRBV20-1
j_gene: TRBJ2-2
CDR3nt: TGCAGTGCTAAGTTAAGCGGGACCGGGGAGCTGTTTTTT
CDR3aa: CSAKLSGTGELFF

abundance: NA
d_gene: NA
v_gene: TRBV20-1
j_gene: TRBJ1-1
CDR3nt: TGCAGTGCTAGAGGCCGGAACTCCGACACTGAAGCTTTCTTT
CDR3aa: CSARGRNSDTEAFF

abundance: NA
d_gene: TRBD2
v_gene: TRBV20-1
j_gene: TRBJ2-4
CDR3nt: TGCAGTGTTCGGACTAGCGGGGATAACATTCAGTACTTC
CDR3aa: CSVRTSGDNIQYF

abundance: NA
d_gene: TRBD2
v_gene: TRBV30
j_gene: TRBJ2-1
CDR3nt: TGTGCCTGGAGTCCCCCCGGGACTAGCGGCCTTGGGGAGCAGTTCTTC
CDR3aa: CAWSPPGTSGLGEQFF

abundance: NA
d_gene: NA
v_gene: TRBV20-1
j_gene: TRBJ2-7
CDR3nt: TGCAGTGCAACCCAGCCGGACGAGCAGTACTTC
CDR3aa: CSATQPDEQYF

abundance: few
d_gene: TRBD1
v_gene: TRBV2
j_gene: TRBJ1-1
CDR3nt: TGTGCCAGCAGTCGGGACAGGGGTGGCACTGAAGCTTTCTTT
CDR3aa: CASSRDRGGTEAFF

abundance: NA
d_gene: TRBD1
v_gene: TRBV30
j_gene: TRBJ2-3
CDR3nt: TGTGCCTGGGGGACAGGCAGCACAGATACGCAGTATTTT
CDR3aa: CAWGTGSTDTQYF

abundance: NA
d_gene: NA
v_gene: TRBV6-2/TRBV6-3
j_gene: TRBJ1-5
CDR3nt: TGTGCCAGCAGTTACGACAGACATCAGCCCCAGCATTTT
CDR3aa: CASSYDRHQPQHF

abundance: NA
d_gene: NA
v_gene: TRBV13
j_gene: TRBJ1-5
CDR3nt: TGTGCCAGCAGCGCCCAGAGCAATCAGCCCCAGCATTTT
CDR3aa: CASSAQSNQPQHF

abundance: NA
d_gene: TRBD2
v_gene: TRBV5-1
j_gene: TRBJ2-1
CDR3nt: TGCGCCAGCAGCCCATTAAGCGGGAGCTCGTACAATGAGCAGTTCTTC
CDR3aa: CASSPLSGSSYNEQFF

abundance: NA
d_gene: TRBD2
v_gene: TRBV11-2
j_gene: TRBJ2-1
CDR3nt: TGTGCCAGCAGCTTTAGCGGGAGGTTCTACAATGAGCAGTTCTTC
CDR3aa: CASSFSGRFYNEQFF

abundance: NA
d_gene: TRBD2
v_gene: TRBV15
j_gene: TRBJ2-7
CDR3nt: TGTGCCACCAGCAGAGGGGAGGGACTGATTAGCTACGAGCAGTACTTC
CDR3aa: CATSRGEGLISYEQYF

abundance: few
d_gene: NA
v_gene: TRBV5-1
j_gene: TRBJ1-1
CDR3nt: TGCGCCAGCAGCCAGCGGACGGCGAACACTGAAGCTTTCTTT
CDR3aa: CASSQRTANTEAFF

abundance: NA
d_gene: TRBD1
v_gene: TRBV5-1
j_gene: TRBJ2-7
CDR3nt: TGCGCCAGCAGCCCCCGGACAGGTGCCTACGAGCAGTACTTC
CDR3aa: CASSPRTGAYEQYF

abundance: NA
d_gene: NA
v_gene: TRBV12-5
j_gene: TRBJ2-7
CDR3nt: TGTGCTAGTGGTCTCCGGGAATCGGGCGAGCAGTACTTC
CDR3aa: CASGLRESGEQYF

abundance: NA
d_gene: NA
v_gene: TRBV20-1
j_gene: TRBJ2-7
CDR3nt: TGCAGTGCAAGGAGGGGAGCCGCCTACGAGCAGTACTTC
CDR3aa: CSARRGAAYEQYF

abundance: NA
d_gene: NA
v_gene: TRBV19
j_gene: TRBJ2-3
CDR3nt: TGTGCCAGTAGTATAGGGCGGCTGGACACAGATACGCAGTATTTT
CDR3aa: CASSIGRLDTDTQYF

abundance: NA
d_gene: NA
v_gene: TRBV30
j_gene: TRBJ2-1
CDR3nt: TGTGCCTGGAGTGTACTAGGTTACAATGAGCAGTTCTTC
CDR3aa: CAWSVLGYNEQFF

abundance: NA
d_gene: NA
v_gene: TRBV7-2
j_gene: TRBJ1-1
CDR3nt: TGTGCCAGCAGTAGAAGTGGCACTGAAGCTTTCTTT
CDR3aa: CASSRSGTEAFF

abundance: NA
d_gene: NA
v_gene: TRBV10-3
j_gene: TRBJ1-5
CDR3nt: TGTGCCATCACCGGGGGGCAGGGTCAGCCCCAGCATTTT
CDR3aa: CAITGGQGQPQHF

abundance: NA
d_gene: TRBD2
v_gene: TRBV5-1
j_gene: TRBJ2-1
CDR3nt: TGCGCCAGCAGCCCCTCCCTTTTAGCGGGAGGAGATGAGCAGTTCTTC
CDR3aa: CASSPSLLAGGDEQFF

abundance: NA
d_gene: NA
v_gene: TRBV5-6
j_gene: TRBJ2-3
CDR3nt: TGTGCCAGCAGTCTTAAGGGCACAGATACGCAGTATTTT
CDR3aa: CASSLKGTDTQYF

abundance: NA
d_gene: NA
v_gene: TRBV23-1
j_gene: TRBJ2-5
CDR3nt: TGCGCCAGCGGGAATGGCTCTTCGATGAGTACGGCCCAGTACTTC
CDR3aa: CASGNGSSMSTAQYF

abundance: NA
d_gene: NA
v_gene: TRBV5-1
j_gene: TRBJ2-1
CDR3nt: TGCGCCAGCAGCCAACCCCCGTTCTACAATGAGCAGTTCTTC
CDR3aa: CASSQPPFYNEQFF

abundance: NA
d_gene: NA
v_gene: TRBV11-3
j_gene: TRBJ2-1
CDR3nt: TGTGCCAGCAGCTTTAATCTCGGGACTGAGCAGTTCTTC
CDR3aa: CASSFNLGTEQFF

abundance: NA
d_gene: NA
v_gene: TRBV29-1
j_gene: TRBJ1-3
CDR3nt: TGCAGCGTTGGGGATGGAAACACCATATATTTT
CDR3aa: CSVGDGNTIYF

abundance: NA
d_gene: TRBD1
v_gene: TRBV5-4
j_gene: TRBJ2-7
CDR3nt: TGTGCCAGCAGCACGACAGGGAGCGAGCAGTACTTC
CDR3aa: CASSTTGSEQYF

abundance: NA
d_gene: TRBD2
v_gene: TRBV29-1
j_gene: TRBJ2-7
CDR3nt: TGCAGCGTTGAAAGCGGGAGTGCCTACGAGCAGTACTTC
CDR3aa: CSVESGSAYEQYF

abundance: once
d_gene: NA
v_gene: TRBV5-4
j_gene: TRBJ2-2
CDR3nt: TGTGCCAGCAGCTTGTCAAACAGAGGGACCGGGGAGCTGTTTTTT
CDR3aa: CASSLSNRGTGELFF

abundance: once
d_gene: NA
v_gene: TRBV27
j_gene: TRBJ2-2
CDR3nt: TGTGCCAGCAGTTCCTACAGGGTGAACACCGGGGAGCTGTTTTTT
CDR3aa: CASSSYRVNTGELFF

abundance: NA
d_gene: NA
v_gene: TRBV23-1
j_gene: TRBJ2-5
CDR3nt: TGCGCCAGCCCACCCCAGTACTTC
CDR3aa: CASPPQYF

abundance: NA
d_gene: TRBD1
v_gene: TRBV4-2
j_gene: TRBJ1-5
CDR3nt: TGTGCCAGCAGCCAAGCCCGGCCGGGACAGGGGTATCAGCCCCAGCATTTT
CDR3aa: CASSQARPGQGYQPQHF

abundance: NA
d_gene: NA
v_gene: TRBV5-1
j_gene: TRBJ2-2
CDR3nt: TGCGCCAGCAGACCGGGACCGAACACCGGGGAGCTGTTTTTT
CDR3aa: CASRPGPNTGELFF

abundance: NA
d_gene: TRBD2
v_gene: TRBV4-2
j_gene: TRBJ2-5
CDR3nt: TGTGCCAGCAGCCAAGGGGCGGGAGGGCCCCGAGAGACCCAGTACTTC
CDR3aa: CASSQGAGGPRETQYF

abundance: NA
d_gene: TRBD1
v_gene: TRBV7-9
j_gene: TRBJ2-5
CDR3nt: TGTGCCAGCAGCACCTACAGGGGAGAGACCCAGTACTTC
CDR3aa: CASSTYRGETQYF

abundance: NA
d_gene: NA
v_gene: TRBV7-2
j_gene: TRBJ1-5
CDR3nt: TGTGCCAGCAGCCCTGCCCCGAATCAGCCCCAGCATTTT
CDR3aa: CASSPAPNQPQHF

abundance: once
d_gene: TRBD1
v_gene: TRBV5-4
j_gene: TRBJ1-2
CDR3nt: TGTGCCAGCAGCTTGCCCGGACAGGTCTATGGCTACACCTTC
CDR3aa: CASSLPGQVYGYTF

abundance: NA
d_gene: NA
v_gene: TRBV6-5
j_gene: TRBJ1-3
CDR3nt: TGTGCCAGGAGACCTGGAAACACCATATATTTT
CDR3aa: CARRPGNTIYF